Below, 26 T cell receptor beta chains from the same sample are listed, as sequenced in a study of blood T cells in healthy people across ages. For the second PCR, which ran for 7 to 11 cycles, a sample-barcoded 5' primer and a J-beta primer mix were used. TCRdb redid the calling of the 5' RACE reads with MiXCR, one entry per CDR3 protein. The data show more than 800,000 distinct CDR3 sequences, 29% seen once. Sequenced: blood. Receptors originate from a woman of 80 years or more in good health.

Turning to this clonotype: A junction boundary mismatches the germline segment, possibly from a read error. The chain combines TRBV12-3 or TRBV12-4 with TRBJ2-3, with 11 bases identical to TRBD1. The CDR3 runs to 14 residues. The CDR3: CASSRTGGADAQYF. The CDR3 bases are TGTGCCAGCAGTCGGACAGGGGGCGCAGATGCGCAGTATTTT.

This clonotype was seen only a few times. The V and J genes are TRBV11-3 and TRBJ2-1; D remains unclear. The CDR3 length is 14 residues. V was pared by 3 bases and J by 7 bases, with 13 bases between. Germline lookup yields CDR1 SGHNT and CDR2 YENEEA. In DNA form, the CDR3 reads TGTGCCAGCAGCTTTATCCCGTCCGGGAATGAGCAGTTCTTC. It codes for CASSFIPSGNEQFF.

This clonotype has at least ten counts. This chain joins TRBV11-2 and TRBJ2-3, with 12 bases identical to TRBD2. V was clipped by 5 bases and J by 1 base; unmatched bases: 25. The CDR3 extends over 23 amino acids. CDR1 is SGHAT, CDR2 FQNNGV, per germline. The CDR3 sequence is CASSPKPTGGWTSGVARTDTQYF. DNA of the CDR3: TGTGCCAGCAGCCCAAAACCGACAGGGGGGTGGACTAGCGGGGTCGCTCGCACAGATACGCAGTATTTT.

The V call is TRBV6-5, the J call TRBJ2-4; 7 bases match TRBD1. The DNA matches TRBJ2-7 better at its end, which makes the J call doubtful. The CDR3 is 15 residues long. Per the germline V gene, CDR1 is MNHEY and CDR2 is SVGAGI. The CDR3 DNA follows: TGTGCCAGCAGCCGATCACAGGGGTCGACAGACGAGCAGTACTTC. As protein: CASSRSQGSTDEQYF.

The chain carries TRBV15 and TRBJ2-5; 9 nucleotides agree with TRBD2. CDR1 LNHNV and CDR2 YYDKDF come from the germline V gene (reference sequence). After removal of 6 bases from V and 3 bases from J, the junction contained 11 bases not matched to a gene. This CDR3 region has 16 residues. Here the CDR3 DNA reads TGTGCCACCAGGTTTGGGGAAGCGGGGGGAAAAGAGACCCAGTACTTC. This sequence encodes CATRFGEAGGKETQYF.

At least ten counts were recorded for this clonotype. The chain links TRBV7-2 to TRBJ2-5; D uncertain. Trimming shortened V by 1 base and J by 2 bases, and 8 bases separated the two germline ends. The germline gives CDR1 SGHTA, CDR2 FQGNSA. The CDR3 has 14 residues. The DNA for the CDR3 is TGTGCCAGCAGCTTAGGAAGAAGACAAGAGACCCAGTACTTC. Its translation is CASSLGRRQETQYF.

About this clonotype itself: This could be a read error, since a much larger clone is one nucleotide away. This chain connects TRBV6-2 or TRBV6-3 to TRBJ1-2; possibly TRBD1 for D (5 bases). Germline-derived CDR1 and CDR2 are MNHEY and SVGEGT. The CDR3 sequence is 14 residues long. CDR3 loop: CTSSYSGRLYGYTF. CDR3 coding DNA: TGTACCAGCAGTTACTCGGGACGGCTCTATGGCTACACCTTC.

This clonotype was found many times. One junction end does not reproduce the germline sequence, and a read error may be involved. The gene calls are TRBV12-3 or TRBV12-4 and TRBJ2-1, with D possibly being TRBD1 (6 bases). The CDR3 loop spans 13 amino acids. The DNA for the CDR3 is TGTGCCAGCAGCTTAGGGCAGGGGTATGAGCAGTTCTTC. As protein: CASSLGQGYEQFF.

The chain joins TRBV7-8 to TRBJ1-1, with D maybe TRBD1 (5 bases). The CDR3 contains 14 residues. The germline V and J ends were trimmed by 7 bases and 1 base, with 13 bases remaining between them. Germline CDR1 is SGHVS and CDR2 is FQNEAQ. The CDR3 loop is CASTAGRQNTEAFF. In nucleotides, the CDR3 is TGTGCCAGCACCGCAGGGAGGCAGAACACTGAAGCTTTCTTT.

As for this clonotype: A much bigger clone sits one base away, suggesting this may be a read error. The J gene is TRBJ1-2, the V gene TRBV2; D remains ambiguous. CDR3 length: 13 residues. Germline V gene sequence: CDR1 SNHLY, CDR2 FYNNEI. The CDR3 spells CASRSRANYDYTF. DNA for the CDR3: TGTGCCAGCAGGTCCCGGGCTAACTATGACTACACCTTC.

This clonotype was seen at least ten times. This chain links TRBV21-1 with TRBJ2-7; the table's TRBD2 call for D was not verified on the DNA. TRBV21-1 is a recognized pseudogene. The CDR3 consists of 16 residues. CDR3 residues: CASSMEERGVMGEQYF. The CDR3 DNA reads as TGTGCCAGCAGCATGGAAGAGCGGGGGGTGATGGGCGAGCAGTACTTC.

This clonotype was observed at least ten times. V gene TRBV7-2 combines with J gene TRBJ2-3; D tentatively fits TRBD1 or TRBD2 (6 bases each). CDR1 SGHTA and CDR2 FQGNSA come from the germline V gene. V lost 1 base and J lost 3, with 17 bases in between. The CDR3 spans 17 residues. The CDR3 nucleotides read TGTGCCAGCAGCTTAGTGTTCGGGGGCAAAGGGACAGATACGCAGTATTTT. Amino acid sequence: CASSLVFGGKGTDTQYF.

Concerning this clonotype: A much larger clone lies a single base off, so this may be a read error. This chain connects TRBV20-1 to TRBJ1-2; D remains unclear. Trimming cost V 8 bases and J 7 bases, with 14 bases left between them. CDR1 DFQATT and CDR2 SNEGSKA come from the germline V gene (reference sequence). The CDR3 loop spans 11 amino acids. CDR3 in DNA: TGCAGTACTGGCGGGATGGCTGGCTACACCTTC. It translates to CSTGGMAGYTF.

This clonotype was seen only once. The chain combines TRBV5-1 with TRBJ1-1; TRBD1 matches at 9 bases. This CDR3 is built from 13 residues. Germline CDR1 is SGHRS and CDR2 is YFSETQ. With V trimmed by 4 bases and J by 10 bases, 8 bases remained unmatched. The CDR3 nucleotides are TGCGCCAGCAGCCCAGGACAGGGGCGCTCAGCTTTCTTT. Amino acid sequence: CASSPGQGRSAFF.

This clonotype was seen ten or more times. V and J are TRBV20-1 and TRBJ2-3; 9 bases align to TRBD2. J gave up 3 bases and V 6 bases, and 10 bases lay outside the gene matches. Germline-derived CDR1 and CDR2 are DFQATT and SNEGSKA (reference sequence). The CDR3 length is 15 residues. CDR3 coding DNA: TGCAGTGCGAGAAACCTAGCGGGGTTAACAGATACGCAGTATTTT. Its translation is CSARNLAGLTDTQYF.

This clonotype was seen a few times. This chain links TRBV5-1 with TRBJ2-1; D unclear. Per germline, CDR1 SGHRS and CDR2 YFSETQ. The CDR3 has 14 residues. The V gene lost 3 bases and the J gene lost 10 bases, with 17 bases spanning the gap. Here the CDR3 reads CASSSQDSSYEQFF. The CDR3, as DNA: TGCGCCAGCAGCTCCCAAGATTCCTCCTACGAGCAGTTCTTC.

At least ten counts were recorded for this clonotype. This chain links TRBV6-5 with TRBJ2-1; D unresolved. The V and J ends lost 7 bases and 6 bases respectively, with 13 bases between them. The germline gives CDR1 MNHEY, CDR2 SVGAGI. This CDR3 contains 13 residues. Here the CDR3 reads CASKTDLSNEQFF. In DNA, the CDR3 is TGTGCCAGCAAGACGGACCTCAGCAATGAGCAGTTCTTC.

The chain couples TRBV10-2 to TRBJ2-3, with D hard to call. Between the trimmed V and J ends, which lost 5 bases and 0 bases, there was a span of 12 bases. This CDR3 contains 15 residues. Looked up from germline, CDR1 is WSHSY and CDR2 is SAAADI. The CDR3 loop is CASSRRVTSTDTQYF. The DNA of the CDR3 is TGCGCCAGCAGTCGTCGGGTGACTAGCACAGATACGCAGTATTTT.

A few counts support this clonotype. Germline and junction disagree at one end, which may indicate a read error. The rearrangement links TRBV7-9 to TRBJ2-5; D is uncertain. The closer fit of TRBJ2-1 to the DNA end suggests the J call may be wrong. This CDR3 has 14 residues. Germline values: CDR1 SEHNR, CDR2 FQNEAQ (reference sequence). This chain's CDR3 is CASSLVPSKETQFF. The CDR3 bases are TGTGCCAGCAGTTTAGTTCCCAGTAAAGAGACCCAGTTCTTC.

J is TRBJ2-4 and V is TRBV10-3; 9 positions agree with TRBD1. The J call may be faulty, since TRBJ2-7 better matches the DNA end. Per the germline V gene, CDR1 is ENHRY and CDR2 is SYGVKD. CDR3 length: 16 residues. The CDR3 DNA reads as TGTGCCATCAGTGAGCCATCCCGGGACAGGGCGGGCGAGCAGTACTTC. This sequence encodes CAISEPSRDRAGEQYF.

This clonotype was seen repeatedly, ten times or more. The J gene is TRBJ2-5, the V gene TRBV6-6, with 7 bases lining up with TRBD1. The CDR3 has 11 residues. The J segment lost 5 bases and the V segment lost 10 bases, leaving 4 bases of the junction unmatched. CDR1 MNHNY and CDR2 SVGAGI come from the germline V gene (reference sequence). The CDR3 DNA is TGTGCCACCATACAGGGGGAGACCCAGTACTTC. It specifies CATIQGETQYF.

This clonotype was counted ten times or more. V gene TRBV4-1 combines with J gene TRBJ2-7; 8 bases match TRBD1. CDR1 is MGHRA, CDR2 YSYEKL, per germline. Germline trimming cut 4 bases from V and 3 bases from J; bases unmatched to any gene: 5. The CDR3 sequence is 14 residues long. As DNA, the CDR3 is TGCGCCAGCAGCCTCGGACAGGGATTCTACGAGCAGTACTTC. Amino acids: CASSLGQGFYEQYF.

Regarding this clonotype: A clone one base away is much larger, so this may be a read error. The chain carries TRBV27 and TRBJ2-4; D is uncertain. The J call may be wrong; the DNA end is better matched by TRBJ2-5. This CDR3 has 14 residues. CDR1 is MNHEY and CDR2 is SMNVEV in the germline V gene (reference sequence). In DNA form, the CDR3 reads TGCGAAAGCACTCCACACCGGGTCGAAGGGACCCAGTACTTC. Translation gives CESTPHRVEGTQYF.

This clonotype was detected many times. This chain uses TRBV7-2 with TRBJ2-7, with 12 bases matching TRBD2. CDR1 and CDR2 (germline): SGHTA, FQGNSA. CDR3 length: 14 residues. Losses at the gene ends were 6 bases for V and 7 bases for J; bases not matched to a gene: 7. The CDR3 loop reads CASRASGGAWEQYF. The CDR3 DNA is TGTGCCAGCAGGGCTAGCGGGGGGGCCTGGGAGCAGTACTTC.

A word on this clonotype: Given the absence of the conserved phenylalanine or tryptophan at the CDR3 end, a read error is likely. The chain employs TRBV28 and TRBJ2-5; 11 positions match TRBD2. J was trimmed by 1 base and V by 6 bases; bases with no gene match: 7. CDR3 length equals 16 residues. CDR1 is MDHEN and CDR2 is SYDVKM in the germline V gene. The CDR3 sequence: CASSIGTSGGQETQYV. The CDR3 bases are TGTGCCAGCAGCATAGGGACTAGCGGAGGCCAAGAGACCCAGTACGTC.

The chain recombines TRBV12-3 or TRBV12-4 with TRBJ2-5; D is uncertain. The end of the DNA aligns better with TRBJ2-4, so the J call may be wrong. There are 14 residues in the CDR3. CDR3 nucleotides: TGTGCCAGCAGTCTCAGAGGCCAGAGAAACATTCAGTACTTC. It yields the protein CASSLRGQRNIQYF.